Below are 13 T cell receptor beta chains sequenced from a single sample in a study of Graves' ophthalmopathy and Graves' hyperthyroidism. CDR3 regions of TCR beta were amplified from RNA transcripts. The library came from an HTBI-primed first-round RT-PCR and a second-round multiplex PCR. TCRdb processed the multiplex PCR reads anew with MiXCR; each CDR3 protein has one entry. The sample consists of approximately 210,000 distinct CDR3 sequences, roughly 29% of them appearing once. The sample taken for sequencing was peripheral blood. The receptors derive from a man in his fifties or sixties with Graves' ophthalmopathy.

This chain uses TRBV11-2 with TRBJ1-3; D is ambiguous. The germline V gene has CDR1 SGHAT and CDR2 FQNNGV. This CDR3 has 14 residues. Trimming shortened V by 3 bases and J by 0 bases, and 6 bases separated the two germline ends. The CDR3 loop reads CASSFGYSGNTIYF. CDR3 bases: TGTGCCAGCAGCTTTGGTTACTCTGGAAACACCATATATTTT.

There are many counts of this clonotype. This chain's CDR3 is CASSLSELGKNIQYF. The CDR3 nucleotides are TGCGCCAGCAGCTTGTCCGAGCTCGGCAAAAACATTCAGTACTTC. This sequence joins TRBV5-1 and TRBJ2-4, with D unclear. The CDR3 length is 15 residues. Trimming took off 1 base at V and 3 bases at J, with 11 bases between the two ends. Germline V CDR1 and CDR2: SGHRS, YFSETQ.

In this sample, this clonotype turned up many times. The rearrangement links TRBV6-1 to TRBJ1-6, with 12 bases matching TRBD1. Unmatched junction bases numbered 7, after V lost 7 bases and J lost 9 bases. The CDR3 spans 15 residues. Germline lookup yields CDR1 MNHNS and CDR2 SASEGT. CDR3 coding DNA: TGTGCCAGCAACCGGGACAGGGGGCCCATTTCACCCCTCCACTTT. This encodes CASNRDRGPISPLHF.

There are many counts of this clonotype. This chain's CDR3 is CSVDFGQGPSNYGYTF. In DNA form, the CDR3 reads TGCAGCGTTGATTTTGGACAGGGGCCCTCGAACTATGGCTACACCTTC. This rearrangement joins TRBV29-1 to TRBJ1-2, with 9 nucleotides matching TRBD1. CDR3 length equals 16 residues. In germline, CDR1 is SQVTM, CDR2 ANQGSEA. J lost 2 bases, V lost 3 bases, and 10 bases had no gene match.

This clonotype came up many times. The rearrangement joins TRBV6-1 to TRBJ2-2; TRBD2 agrees at 11 bases. The CDR3 covers 16 residues. The V gene's germline CDR1 is MNHNS and CDR2 SASEGT. Losses at the gene ends were 6 bases for V and 2 bases for J; bases not matched to a gene: 5. CDR3 region: CASSGTSGHNTGELFF. DNA for the CDR3: TGTGCCAGCAGCGGGACTAGCGGTCACAACACCGGGGAGCTGTTTTTT.

This clonotype has just one count. This chain connects TRBV2 to TRBJ1-6; D is uncertain. The CDR3 loop spans 12 amino acids. Germline V lookup: CDR1 SNHLY, CDR2 FYNNEI. V dropped 6 bases and J dropped 10 bases, with 10 bases sitting between them. As DNA, the CDR3 is TGTGCCAGCAGCGTGGGTCGATCACCCCTCCACTTT. As protein: CASSVGRSPLHF.

Ten or more counts support this clonotype. This chain joins TRBV6-1 and TRBJ1-2; a possible D gene is TRBD1 (5 bases). Per germline, CDR1 MNHNS and CDR2 SASEGT. The CDR3 sequence is 13 residues long. The ends were cut back, 3 bases at V and 2 bases at J, with 7 bases in the middle. The CDR3, as DNA: TGTGCCAGCAGTGATCGGACAAACTATGGCTACACCTTC. Protein sequence: CASSDRTNYGYTF.

There are many counts of this clonotype. The CDR3 loop reads CASSFSTGGPTGELFF. In DNA form, the CDR3 reads TGTGCCAGCAGTTTCTCGACAGGGGGCCCCACCGGGGAGCTGTTTTTT. The rearrangement uses TRBV28 and TRBJ2-2; the match to TRBD1 covers 10 bases. Germline lookup yields CDR1 MDHEN and CDR2 SYDVKM. The trim removed 3 bases at V and 4 bases at J, leaving 5 bases unmatched. The CDR3 spans 16 residues. Combining the CDR3 with reference TRBV28 and TRBJ2-2 gives the whole variable domain DVKVTQSSRYLVKRTGEKVFLECVQDMDHENMFWYRQDPGLGLRLIYFSYDVKMKEKGDIPEGYSVSREKKERFSLILESASTNQTSMYLCASSFSTGGPTGELFFGEGSRLTVL.

This clonotype was seen ten or more times. V and J are TRBV3-1 and TRBJ2-5, with D tentatively TRBD1 (5 bases). V gave up 6 bases and J gave up 2 bases, with 10 bases separating them. In germline, CDR1 is LGHDT, CDR2 YNNKEL (reference sequence). The CDR3 spans 13 residues. The CDR3 DNA reads as TGTGCCAGCAGGTGGACAAATCAAGAGACCCAGTACTTC. This codes for CASRWTNQETQYF.

In this sample, this clonotype turned up a few times. The chain employs TRBV29-1 and TRBJ2-7; D gene ambiguous. Deletions cut 5 bases from V and 2 bases from J, with 13 bases between. CDR3 length: 13 amino acids. Germline-derived CDR1 and CDR2 are SQVTM and ANQGSEA. The CDR3 sequence: CSVTAAETYEQYF. The CDR3 coding sequence is TGCAGCGTTACCGCGGCAGAAACCTACGAGCAGTACTTC.

Ten or more counts support this clonotype. V is TRBV12-3 or TRBV12-4 and J is TRBJ2-2; D is undetermined. Trimming removed 6 bases from V and 3 bases from J, with 11 bases in between. The CDR3 is 14 residues long. This CDR3 is CASREQMYTGELFF. The CDR3 DNA sequence: TGTGCCAGCAGAGAACAGATGTACACCGGGGAGCTGTTTTTT.

This chain joins TRBV12-3 or TRBV12-4 and TRBJ1-1, with D possibly matching TRBD1 (6 bases). V was clipped by 6 bases and J by 3 bases, with 14 bases between them. The CDR3 runs 14 residues. CDR3 in DNA: TGTGCCAGCAGAACCACGGGACAAGACACTGAAGCTTTCTTT. As protein: CASRTTGQDTEAFF.

This clonotype came up many times. CDR3 sequence (DNA): TGCAGCGTTGCGGAGACTAGCGGGATTCAAGAGACCCAGTACTTC. Its translation: CSVAETSGIQETQYF. The genes are TRBV29-1 and TRBJ2-5; 11 bases fit TRBD2. V shed 4 bases and J 2 bases; nucleotides not matched to a gene: 6. Germline V lookup: CDR1 SQVTM, CDR2 ANQGSEA. This CDR3 is 15 amino acids long.